This T cell receptor (beta chain) was captured in a study of Graves' ophthalmopathy and Graves' hyperthyroidism. Overall study results and limits: Predictions made by the model for ophthalmopathy progression reached 70.59% sensitivity and 72% to 85% specificity.

The table lists this clonotype with a few counts. Its antigen remains unknown. The CDR3 sequence is 13 residues long. Trimming removed 7 bases from V and 0 bases from J, with 4 bases in between. Germline CDR1 LNHDA, CDR2 SQIVND (reference sequence). No donor had other autoimmune disease, uncontrolled infection, pregnancy or lactation. Investigators amplified TCR beta CDR3 regions from RNA transcripts. The library came from an HTBI-primed first-round RT-PCR and a second-round multiplex PCR. One entry per CDR3 protein results from TCRdb running MiXCR on the multiplex PCR reads. This sample yields some 250,000 distinct CDR3 sequences, of which 40% to 50% are seen a single time; about 45% belongs to the top ten.

Input material: peripheral blood. This clonotype was obtained from an adult man with Graves' ophthalmopathy. The genes are TRBV19 and TRBJ2-6; no clear D. The CDR3 DNA follows: TGTGCCAGTAAGTTCTCTGGGGCCAACGTCCTGACTTTC. Translation: CASKFSGANVLTF.